This T cell receptor (beta chain) was captured in a study of a mutant IDH1 vaccine in newly diagnosed glioma. About the research overall: Vaccination followed radiotherapy alone by 4-6 weeks, or accompanied temozolomide cycles.

As to time point: week 5, during vaccination. Each dose delivered 300 ug of mutant IDH1 20-mer peptide subcutaneously with imiquimod. Details on this clone: Its antigen is unidentified.

Using immunoSEQ multiplex PCR, the repertoire was profiled, and TCRdb retains in-frame clones only, with some absent. The table lists 38,000 or so clones, just over 90% of them singletons. The sample was PBMCs, taken from a glioma patient whose treatment included an IDH1 peptide vaccine. This TCR came from a man in his fifties or sixties with glioma.

CDR3 amino acids: CASSTTGPETQYF. The CDR3, as DNA: TGCGCCAGCAGCACCACAGGTCCCGAGACCCAGTACTTC. The chain employs TRBV5-1 and TRBJ2-5; perhaps TRBD1 as D (5 bases). CDR1 is SGHRS and CDR2 is YFSETQ in the germline V gene. With 4 bases removed from V and 5 bases from J, the gap between germline ends came to 12 bases. This CDR3 spans 13 amino acids.